Sequencing of this TCR beta chain was carried out in a study of cytotoxic CD8 clonotypes in ibrutinib-treated CLL. Deep sequencing aimed at 1 in 200,000 to 1 in 1 million T cells' resolution. Profiling relied on immunoSEQ multiplex PCR, and the TCRdb table lists in-frame clones only, not all of them. The table records around 92,000 clones, 77% of them present only once. The sequencing used PBMCs, collected after 24 months of ibrutinib treatment. The TCR sequence derives from a human donor with chronic lymphocytic leukemia.

The CDR3 DNA reads as TGTGCCAGCAGCTCCACAACCGGACGGATCTTGGTGTCCTACGAGCAGTACTTC. The encoded protein is CASSSTTGRILVSYEQYF. The chain employs TRBV7-9 and TRBJ2-7; D gene ambiguous. The CDR3 runs 18 residues. Trimming pared 4 bases from V and 1 base from J, leaving 23 bases between. The germline gives CDR1 SEHNR, CDR2 FQNEAQ (reference sequence).